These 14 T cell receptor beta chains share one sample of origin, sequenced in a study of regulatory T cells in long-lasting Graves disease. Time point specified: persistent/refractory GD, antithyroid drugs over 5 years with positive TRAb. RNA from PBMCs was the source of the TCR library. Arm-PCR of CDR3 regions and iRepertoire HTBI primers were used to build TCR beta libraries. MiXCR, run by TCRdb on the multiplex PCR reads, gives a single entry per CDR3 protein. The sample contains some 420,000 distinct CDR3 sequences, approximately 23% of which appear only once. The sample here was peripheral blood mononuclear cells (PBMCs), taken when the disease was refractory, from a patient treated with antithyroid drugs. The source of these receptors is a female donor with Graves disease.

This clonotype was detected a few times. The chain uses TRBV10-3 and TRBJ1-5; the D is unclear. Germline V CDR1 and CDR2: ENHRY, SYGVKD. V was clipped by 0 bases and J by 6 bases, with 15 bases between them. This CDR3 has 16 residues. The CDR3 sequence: CAISESGGLEIQPQHF. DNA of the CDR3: TGTGCCATCAGTGAGTCAGGAGGGTTGGAGATTCAGCCCCAGCATTTT.

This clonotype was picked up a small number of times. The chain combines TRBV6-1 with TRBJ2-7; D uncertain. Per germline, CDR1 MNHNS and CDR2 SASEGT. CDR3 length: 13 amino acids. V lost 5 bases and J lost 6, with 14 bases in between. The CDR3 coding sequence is TGTGCCAGCAGTCAGGACCGAGCTTCCGAGCAGTACTTC. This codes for CASSQDRASEQYF.

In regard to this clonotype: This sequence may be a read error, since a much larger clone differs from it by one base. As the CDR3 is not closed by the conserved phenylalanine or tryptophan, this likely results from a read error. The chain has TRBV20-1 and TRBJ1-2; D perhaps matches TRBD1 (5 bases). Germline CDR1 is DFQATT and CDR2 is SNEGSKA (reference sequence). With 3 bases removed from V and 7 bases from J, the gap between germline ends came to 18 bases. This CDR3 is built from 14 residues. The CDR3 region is CSARGDFDLGGYTL. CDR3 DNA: TGCAGTGCTAGGGGGGACTTCGACTTAGGTGGCTACACCCTC.

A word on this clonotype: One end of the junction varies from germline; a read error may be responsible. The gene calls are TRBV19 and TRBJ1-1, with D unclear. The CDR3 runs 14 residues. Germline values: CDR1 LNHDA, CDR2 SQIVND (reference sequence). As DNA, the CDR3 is TGTGCCGGTAGCACCGGGCGTATGAACACTGAAGCTTTCTTT. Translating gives CAGSTGRMNTEAFF.

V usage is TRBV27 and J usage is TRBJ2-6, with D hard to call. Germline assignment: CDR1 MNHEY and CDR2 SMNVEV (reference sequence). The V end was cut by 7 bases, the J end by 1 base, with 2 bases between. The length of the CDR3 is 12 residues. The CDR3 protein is CASISGANVLTF. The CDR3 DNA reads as TGTGCCAGCATTTCTGGGGCCAACGTCCTGACTTTC.

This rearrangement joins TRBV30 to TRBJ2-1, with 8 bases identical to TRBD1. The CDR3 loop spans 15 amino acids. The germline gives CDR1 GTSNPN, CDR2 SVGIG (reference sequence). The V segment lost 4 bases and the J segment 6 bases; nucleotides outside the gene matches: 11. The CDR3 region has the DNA TGTGCCTGGAATGGAGCAGGGGGCGTTTTCAATGAGCAGTTCTTC. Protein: CAWNGAGGVFNEQFF. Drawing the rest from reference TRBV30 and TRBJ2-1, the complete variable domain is SQTIHQWPATLVQPVGSPLSLECTVEGTSNPNLYWYRQAAGRGLQLLFYSVGIGQISSEVPQNLSASRPQDRQFILSSKKLLLSDSGFYLCAWNGAGGVFNEQFFGPGTRLTVL.

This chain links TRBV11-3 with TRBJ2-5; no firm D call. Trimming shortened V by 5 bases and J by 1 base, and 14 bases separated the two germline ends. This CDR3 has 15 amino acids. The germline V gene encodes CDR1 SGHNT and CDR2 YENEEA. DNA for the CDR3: TGTGCCAGCAGCCCTACGGTCGCGACCCAAGAGACCCAGTACTTC. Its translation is CASSPTVATQETQYF.

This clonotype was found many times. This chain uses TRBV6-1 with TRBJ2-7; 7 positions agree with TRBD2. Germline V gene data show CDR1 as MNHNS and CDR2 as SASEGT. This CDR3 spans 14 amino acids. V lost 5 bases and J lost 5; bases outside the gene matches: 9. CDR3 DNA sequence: TGTGCCAGCAGTAGAATTGGGGGGGTCCACGAGCAGTACTTC. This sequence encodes CASSRIGGVHEQYF.

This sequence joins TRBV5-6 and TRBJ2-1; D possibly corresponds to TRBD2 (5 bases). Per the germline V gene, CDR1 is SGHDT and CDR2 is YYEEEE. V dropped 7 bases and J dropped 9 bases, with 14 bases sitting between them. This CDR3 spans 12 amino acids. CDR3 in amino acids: CASSLIAGEQFF. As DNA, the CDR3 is TGTGCCAGCTCCCTAATTGCGGGTGAGCAGTTCTTC.

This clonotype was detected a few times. This chain's CDR3 is CASSQGFRAFF. The DNA for the CDR3 is TGTGCCAGCAGTCAGGGTTTTCGGGCTTTCTTT. The V call is TRBV6-2 or TRBV6-3, the J call TRBJ1-1, with D tentatively TRBD1 (5 bases). The CDR3 loop spans 11 amino acids. Trimming left V 5 bases short and J 11 bases short, with 12 bases between. Germline-derived CDR1 and CDR2 are MNHEY and SVGEGT.

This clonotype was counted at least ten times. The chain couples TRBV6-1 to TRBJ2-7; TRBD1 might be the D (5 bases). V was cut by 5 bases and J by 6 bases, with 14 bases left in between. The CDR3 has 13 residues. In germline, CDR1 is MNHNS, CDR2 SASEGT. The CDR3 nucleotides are TGTGCCAGCAGTCTACCTCCCAGGGCCGAGCAGTACTTC. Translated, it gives CASSLPPRAEQYF.

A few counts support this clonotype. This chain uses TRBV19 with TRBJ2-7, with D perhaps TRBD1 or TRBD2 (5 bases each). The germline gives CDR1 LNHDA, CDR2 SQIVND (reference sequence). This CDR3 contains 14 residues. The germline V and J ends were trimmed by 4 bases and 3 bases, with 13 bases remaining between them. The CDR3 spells CASSTGTGFYEQYF. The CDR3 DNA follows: TGTGCCAGTAGTACCGGGACGGGTTTCTACGAGCAGTACTTC. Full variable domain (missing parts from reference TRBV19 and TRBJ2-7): DGGITQSPKYLFRKEGQNVTLSCEQNLNHDAMYWYRQDPGQGLRLIYYSQIVNDFQKGDIAEGYSVSREKKESFPLTVTSAQKNPTAFYLCASSTGTGFYEQYFGPGTRLTVT.

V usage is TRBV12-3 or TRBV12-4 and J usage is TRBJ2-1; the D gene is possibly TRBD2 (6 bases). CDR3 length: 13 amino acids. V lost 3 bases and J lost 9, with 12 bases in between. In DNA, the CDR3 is TGTGCCAGCAGTTTCGTGCGGGATAGTGAGCAGTTCTTC. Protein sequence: CASSFVRDSEQFF.

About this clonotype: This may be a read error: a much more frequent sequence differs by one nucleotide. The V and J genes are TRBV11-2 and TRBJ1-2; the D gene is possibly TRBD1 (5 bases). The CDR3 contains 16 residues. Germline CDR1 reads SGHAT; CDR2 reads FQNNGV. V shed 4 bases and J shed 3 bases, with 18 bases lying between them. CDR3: CASSSEGREGDYGYTF. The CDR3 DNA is TGTGCCAGCAGCTCAGAGGGACGGGAGGGCGACTATGGCTACACCTTC.